This T cell receptor (beta chain) was sequenced during a study of identical twins. The CDR3 has 14 amino acids. The V gene lost 3 bases and the J gene lost 0 bases, with 8 bases spanning the gap. Germline values: CDR1 LGHDT, CDR2 YNNKEL (reference sequence). Via MiXCR, TCRdb re-called the 5' RACE reads, giving one row per CDR3 protein. Here the sample spans around 340,000 distinct CDR3 sequences, 12% being singletons. A further study also used this sample, focusing on yellow fever vaccine responses in identical twins.

This rearrangement joins TRBV3-1 to TRBJ2-5; D unclear. This clonotype originated in a woman under 30 in good health. The sample was CD8+ T cells sorted from blood. CDR3 loop: CASSHQWDQETQYF. Written as DNA, the CDR3 is TGTGCCAGCAGCCACCAGTGGGACCAAGAGACCCAGTACTTC.